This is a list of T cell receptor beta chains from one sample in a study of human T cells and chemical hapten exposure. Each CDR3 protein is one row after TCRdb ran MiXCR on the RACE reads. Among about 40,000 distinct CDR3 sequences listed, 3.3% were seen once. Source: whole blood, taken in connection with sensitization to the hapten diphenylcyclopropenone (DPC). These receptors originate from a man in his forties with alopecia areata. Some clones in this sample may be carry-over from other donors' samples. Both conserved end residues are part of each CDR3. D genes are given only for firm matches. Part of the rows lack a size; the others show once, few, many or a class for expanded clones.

CDR3aa: CASSRGGGTENSPLHF; CDR3nt: TGCGCCAGCAGCCGCGGGGGAGGGACAGAGAATTCACCCCTCCACTTT; d_gene: TRBD1; j_gene: TRBJ1-6; abundance: .; v_gene: TRBV5-1; len: 16
CDR3aa: CATFLTGTYGYTF; CDR3nt: TGTGCCACCTTCCTGACAGGGACCTATGGCTACACCTTC; d_gene: TRBD1; j_gene: TRBJ1-2; abundance: many; v_gene: TRBV19; len: 13
CDR3aa: CASSLAGSTNEKLFF; CDR3nt: TGCGCCAGCAGCCTCGCCGGGTCAACTAATGAAAAACTGTTTTTT; d_gene: .; j_gene: TRBJ1-4; abundance: few; v_gene: TRBV5-1; len: 15
CDR3aa: CASSRWSESTDTQYF; CDR3nt: TGTGCCAGCAGCCGATGGAGCGAATCTACAGATACGCAGTATTTT; d_gene: .; j_gene: TRBJ2-3; abundance: few; v_gene: TRBV11-2; len: 15
CDR3aa: CASSPGGNQPQHF; CDR3nt: TGTGCCAGCAGCCCCGGGGGGAATCAGCCCCAGCATTTT; d_gene: .; j_gene: TRBJ1-5; abundance: many; v_gene: TRBV7-2; len: 13
CDR3aa: CASSLDVSRLDTQYF; CDR3nt: TGCGCCAGCAGCTTGGACGTCAGTCGATTAGATACGCAGTATTTT; d_gene: .; j_gene: TRBJ2-3; abundance: many; v_gene: TRBV5-1; len: 15
CDR3aa: CASSPPANEQFF; CDR3nt: TGTGCCAGCAGCCCACCAGCGAATGAGCAGTTCTTC; d_gene: .; j_gene: TRBJ2-1; abundance: few; v_gene: TRBV7-8; len: 12
CDR3aa: CASSEAWTATYEQYF; CDR3nt: TGTGCCAGCAGTGAAGCCTGGACAGCAACCTACGAGCAGTACTTC; d_gene: .; j_gene: TRBJ2-7; abundance: many; v_gene: TRBV2; len: 15
CDR3aa: CASSFESFRDTQYF; CDR3nt: TGTGCCAGCAGCTTCGAGAGTTTCCGGGATACGCAGTATTTT; d_gene: .; j_gene: TRBJ2-3; abundance: many; v_gene: TRBV7-2; len: 14
CDR3aa: CASSPPNGRPFYEQYF; CDR3nt: TGTGCCAGCTCACCACCAAACGGGAGGCCCTTCTACGAGCAGTACTTC; d_gene: TRBD2; j_gene: TRBJ2-7; abundance: many; v_gene: TRBV18; len: 16
CDR3aa: CASSYSFTGTNEKLFF; CDR3nt: TGTGCCAGCAGTTACTCGTTCACAGGCACTAATGAAAAACTGTTTTTT; d_gene: .; j_gene: TRBJ1-4; abundance: many; v_gene: TRBV6-5; len: 16
CDR3aa: CASSESNELSSYEQYF; CDR3nt: TGTGCCAGCAGTGAGTCTAACGAGCTTTCCTCCTACGAGCAGTACTTC; d_gene: .; j_gene: TRBJ2-7; abundance: many; v_gene: TRBV2; len: 16
CDR3aa: CSARGDRGPETQYF; CDR3nt: TGCAGTGCTAGAGGCGACAGGGGGCCGGAGACCCAGTACTTC; d_gene: TRBD1; j_gene: TRBJ2-5; abundance: many; v_gene: TRBV20-1; len: 14
CDR3aa: CASSHGATSGQETQYF; CDR3nt: TGTGCCAGCAGCCATGGGGCGACTAGCGGACAAGAGACCCAGTACTTC; d_gene: TRBD2; j_gene: TRBJ2-5; abundance: many; v_gene: TRBV14; len: 16
CDR3aa: CASSLFGGRDNTDTQYF; CDR3nt: TGTGCCAGCAGTTTATTCGGCGGGAGGGATAACACAGATACGCAGTATTTT; d_gene: TRBD2; j_gene: TRBJ2-3; abundance: many; v_gene: TRBV12-3/TRBV12-4; len: 17
CDR3aa: CASSLGHHEKLFF; CDR3nt: TGTGCCAGCAGTTTGGGACACCATGAAAAACTGTTTTTT; d_gene: .; j_gene: TRBJ1-4; abundance: many; v_gene: TRBV12-3/TRBV12-4; len: 13
CDR3aa: CASDGQGYNEQFF; CDR3nt: TGTGCCAGCGATGGACAGGGCTACAATGAGCAGTTCTTC; d_gene: TRBD1; j_gene: TRBJ2-1; abundance: many; v_gene: TRBV2; len: 13
CDR3aa: CASSQGTAKNEKLFF; CDR3nt: TGCGCCAGCAGCCAAGGGACAGCTAAGAATGAAAAACTGTTTTTT; d_gene: TRBD1; j_gene: TRBJ1-4; abundance: many; v_gene: TRBV5-1; len: 15
CDR3aa: CASSGTTKPLHF; CDR3nt: TGTGCCAGCAGTGGGACTACCAAACCCCTCCACTTT; d_gene: .; j_gene: TRBJ1-6; abundance: many; v_gene: TRBV2; len: 12
CDR3aa: CASSWVSGKDEQFF; CDR3nt: TGTGCCAGCAGTTGGGTTAGCGGGAAAGATGAGCAGTTCTTC; d_gene: TRBD2; j_gene: TRBJ2-1; abundance: many; v_gene: TRBV28; len: 14
CDR3aa: CASSSEGGQPQHF; CDR3nt: TGTGCCAGTAGTTCCGAAGGGGGCCAGCCCCAGCATTTT; d_gene: TRBD1; j_gene: TRBJ1-5; abundance: few; v_gene: TRBV19; len: 13
CDR3aa: CASSLSRGITEKLFF; CDR3nt: TGTGCCAGCAGCTTGTCGAGGGGCATTACTGAAAAACTGTTTTTT; d_gene: .; j_gene: TRBJ1-4; abundance: many; v_gene: TRBV5-5; len: 15
CDR3aa: CASSLTGDTEAFF; CDR3nt: TGTGCCAGCAGCCTGACAGGGGACACTGAAGCTTTCTTT; d_gene: TRBD1; j_gene: TRBJ1-1; abundance: .; v_gene: TRBV11-2; len: 13
CDR3aa: CASGPNQGASRRGPEAFF; CDR3nt: TGTGCCAGCGGCCCCAACCAGGGGGCATCCCGCAGGGGACCTGAAGCTTTCTTT; d_gene: TRBD1; j_gene: TRBJ1-1; abundance: .; v_gene: TRBV12-3/TRBV12-4; len: 18
CDR3aa: CASRPNRISTDTQYF; CDR3nt: TGTGCCAGCAGGCCAAACAGGATCAGCACAGATACGCAGTATTTT; d_gene: .; j_gene: TRBJ2-3; abundance: many; v_gene: TRBV6-5; len: 15
CDR3aa: CSAREDSTDTQYF; CDR3nt: TGCAGTGCTAGAGAGGACAGCACAGATACGCAGTATTTT; d_gene: .; j_gene: TRBJ2-3; abundance: .; v_gene: TRBV20-1; len: 13
CDR3aa: CASSVSETGGEVDTQYF; CDR3nt: TGTGCCAGCAGCGTCAGTGAGACAGGGGGCGAAGTAGATACGCAGTATTTT; d_gene: TRBD1; j_gene: TRBJ2-3; abundance: many; v_gene: TRBV7-2; len: 17
CDR3aa: CASSSTGTTAGNTIYF; CDR3nt: TGTGCCAGCAGCTCCACAGGGACTACGGCTGGAAACACCATATATTTT; d_gene: .; j_gene: TRBJ1-3; abundance: many; v_gene: TRBV7-3; len: 16
CDR3aa: CASSPRLQTYEQYF; CDR3nt: TGTGCCAGCAGCCCGAGACTACAGACCTACGAGCAGTACTTC; d_gene: .; j_gene: TRBJ2-7; abundance: few; v_gene: TRBV7-8; len: 14
CDR3aa: CASRYRLDQWADTQYF; CDR3nt: TGTGCCAGCAGGTATAGGCTAGATCAGTGGGCAGATACGCAGTATTTT; d_gene: .; j_gene: TRBJ2-3; abundance: many; v_gene: TRBV21-1; len: 16
CDR3aa: CASSQLRTDTQYF; CDR3nt: TGTGCCAGCAGTCAACTACGCACAGATACGCAGTATTTT; d_gene: .; j_gene: TRBJ2-3; abundance: many; v_gene: TRBV6-2/TRBV6-3; len: 13
CDR3aa: CASSTLAGGNGLPTYEQYF; CDR3nt: TGTGCCAGCAGTACCCTGGCTGGGGGGAACGGACTTCCCACCTACGAGCAGTACTTC; d_gene: .; j_gene: TRBJ2-7; abundance: many; v_gene: TRBV28; len: 19
CDR3aa: CASSQATRQNSALSPLHF; CDR3nt: TGCGCCAGCAGCCAAGCTACTCGACAGAATTCGGCCCTCTCACCCCTCCACTTT; d_gene: .; j_gene: TRBJ1-6; abundance: many; v_gene: TRBV4-1; len: 18
CDR3aa: CASSWQGKDEAFF; CDR3nt: TGCGCCAGCAGCTGGCAGGGGAAGGATGAAGCTTTCTTT; d_gene: .; j_gene: TRBJ1-1; abundance: many; v_gene: TRBV5-1; len: 13
CDR3aa: CASSQERDRRETQYF; CDR3nt: TGCGCCAGCAGCCAAGAGAGGGACAGAAGAGAGACCCAGTACTTC; d_gene: TRBD1; j_gene: TRBJ2-5; abundance: many; v_gene: TRBV4-3; len: 15
CDR3aa: CASRRGQGQEQPQHF; CDR3nt: TGTGCCAGCAGGAGGGGACAGGGACAGGAGCAGCCCCAGCATTTT; d_gene: TRBD1; j_gene: TRBJ1-5; abundance: many; v_gene: TRBV2; len: 15
CDR3aa: CASSLVTPLTEAFF; CDR3nt: TGTGCCAGCAGCTTGGTGACACCACTCACTGAAGCTTTCTTT; d_gene: .; j_gene: TRBJ1-1; abundance: few; v_gene: TRBV5-6; len: 14